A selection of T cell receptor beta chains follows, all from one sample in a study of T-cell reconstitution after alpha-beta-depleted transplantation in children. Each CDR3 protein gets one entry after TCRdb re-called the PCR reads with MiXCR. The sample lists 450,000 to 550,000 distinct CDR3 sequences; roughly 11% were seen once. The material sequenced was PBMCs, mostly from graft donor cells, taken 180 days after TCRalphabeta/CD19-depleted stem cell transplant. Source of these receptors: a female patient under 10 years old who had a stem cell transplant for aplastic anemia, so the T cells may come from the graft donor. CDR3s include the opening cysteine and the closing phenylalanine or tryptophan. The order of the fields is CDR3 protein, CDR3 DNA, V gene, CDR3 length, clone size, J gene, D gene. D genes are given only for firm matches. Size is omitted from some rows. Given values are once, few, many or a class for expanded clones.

CASSLVSRSTDTQYF TGCGCCAGCAGCTTGGTATCACGGAGCACAGATACGCAGTATTTT TRBV5-1 15 many TRBJ2-3 NA
CASSTWGRVLSGANVLTF TGTGCCAGCAGCACCTGGGGCAGGGTCCTCTCTGGGGCCAACGTCCTGACTTTC TRBV5-4 18 NA TRBJ2-6 NA
CASSHIGGTSEQFF TGCGCCAGCAGCCACATTGGGGGCACAAGTGAGCAGTTCTTC TRBV5-1 14 NA TRBJ2-1 NA
CASSQGTDPYLAGVGNEQFF TGTGCCAGCAGCCAAGGGACAGACCCCTATCTAGCGGGAGTAGGCAATGAGCAGTTCTTC TRBV14 20 NA TRBJ2-1 TRBD2
CASSFEVLGANVLTF TGCGCCAGCAGCTTTGAGGTGTTGGGGGCCAACGTCCTGACTTTC TRBV5-1 15 few TRBJ2-6 NA
CSVEDAASHYGYTF TGCAGCGTTGAAGATGCCGCATCCCACTATGGCTACACCTTC TRBV29-1 14 NA TRBJ1-2 NA
CASSPTGQGIPLHF TGTGCCAGCTCACCAACGGGACAGGGAATTCCCCTCCACTTT TRBV18 14 NA TRBJ1-6 TRBD1
CASSVTGSYGNQPQHF TGTGCCAGCAGCGTGACAGGGTCTTATGGAAATCAGCCCCAGCATTTT TRBV7-2 16 NA TRBJ1-5 TRBD1
CASSLRRGDSTDTQYF TGTGCCAGCAGCCTACGACGGGGGGACAGCACAGATACGCAGTATTTT TRBV7-2 16 NA TRBJ2-3 TRBD2
CASSPASRVGANVLTF TGTGCCAGCAGCCCCGCGAGTAGGGTTGGGGCCAACGTCCTGACTTTC TRBV7-6 16 few TRBJ2-6 NA
CASSQEPLGEKLFF TGTGCCAGCAGCCAAGAGCCCCTGGGTGAAAAACTGTTTTTT TRBV14 14 few TRBJ1-4 NA
CASSPKGSDKQFF TGCGCCAGCAGCCCAAAAGGGTCAGACAAGCAGTTCTTC TRBV5-1 13 many TRBJ2-1 NA
CASSKPTEPGTSGRAEGNEQFF TGTGCCAGCAGTAAGCCGACCGAGCCCGGGACTAGCGGGAGGGCCGAGGGTAATGAGCAGTTCTTC TRBV2 22 NA TRBJ2-1 TRBD2
CSARRTDLYGYTF TGCAGTGCTAGGCGGACGGATCTCTATGGCTACACCTTC TRBV20-1 13 NA TRBJ1-2 NA
CASSLFLGGRAIDEQFF TGTGCCAGCAGTTTGTTTCTGGGCGGGAGGGCCATAGATGAGCAGTTCTTC TRBV12-3/TRBV12-4 17 few TRBJ2-1 TRBD2
CSANFNYGYTF TGCAGCGCGAACTTCAACTATGGCTACACCTTC TRBV29-1 11 many TRBJ1-2 NA
CASRNSFLAGASSYNEQFF TGTGCCAGCAGAAATTCCTTCCTAGCGGGAGCCAGCTCCTACAATGAGCAGTTCTTC TRBV28 19 many TRBJ2-1 TRBD2
CSVEEREYNEQFF TGCAGCGTTGAAGAGCGGGAATACAATGAGCAGTTCTTC TRBV29-1 13 few TRBJ2-1 NA
CASISRDSWGDTQYF TGCGCCAGCATTAGTAGGGACTCCTGGGGAGATACGCAGTATTTT TRBV5-1 15 NA TRBJ2-3 NA
CASLSRRGYTEAFF TGTGCCAGCCTATCCCGCCGGGGTTACACTGAAGCTTTCTTT TRBV19 14 few TRBJ1-1 NA
CASSPQAGPNTEAFF TGTGCCAGCAGCCCCCAGGCCGGACCGAACACTGAAGCTTTCTTT TRBV7-6 15 NA TRBJ1-1 NA
CSGVEGAAKNIQYF TGCAGTGGGGTGGAGGGGGCAGCCAAAAACATTCAGTACTTC TRBV20-1 14 many TRBJ2-4 NA
CASNGLAGYGTGELFF TGCGCCAGCAACGGACTAGCGGGTTATGGCACCGGGGAGCTGTTTTTT TRBV10-2 16 few TRBJ2-2 TRBD2
CSARPKRSGKRSTDTQYF TGCAGTGCTAGACCCAAACGAAGCGGGAAACGAAGCACAGATACGCAGTATTTT TRBV20-1 18 few TRBJ2-3 TRBD2
CASSWGLAGYEQFF TGTGCCAGCAGCTGGGGACTAGCGGGCTATGAGCAGTTCTTC TRBV7-2 14 few TRBJ2-1 TRBD2
CASSQEEPRTWDTQYF TGCGCCAGCAGCCAAGAGGAGCCCCGGACATGGGATACGCAGTATTTT TRBV4-1 16 many TRBJ2-3 NA
CATSDLRGPALWNPDTQYF TGTGCCACCAGTGATTTGCGGGGTCCCGCCCTTTGGAATCCAGATACGCAGTATTTT TRBV24-1 19 many TRBJ2-3 NA
CSTLMQGERNTIYF TGCAGCACCCTGATGCAGGGGGAAAGAAACACCATATATTTT TRBV29-1 14 many TRBJ1-3 TRBD1
CASSLESTGNTEAFF TGTGCCAGCAGCTTAGAGTCTACAGGGAACACTGAAGCTTTCTTT TRBV7-9 15 NA TRBJ1-1 NA
CASSQDGGAQNEKLFF TGTGCCAGCAGCCAAGATGGGGGTGCCCAAAATGAAAAACTGTTTTTT TRBV4-2 16 NA TRBJ1-4 NA
CASSIPANYGYTF TGTGCCAGTAGTATACCAGCTAACTATGGCTACACCTTC TRBV19 13 NA TRBJ1-2 NA
CASGRPSSNEQFF TGTGCCAGCGGGAGACCCTCATCAAATGAGCAGTTCTTC TRBV10-3 13 few TRBJ2-1 TRBD2
CASSFPAGDTQYF TGCGCCAGCAGCTTTCCCGCAGGGGATACGCAGTATTTT TRBV5-1 13 many TRBJ2-3 NA
CSASNGNQETQYF TGCAGTGCTAGTAACGGGAACCAAGAGACCCAGTACTTC TRBV20-1 13 few TRBJ2-5 NA
CASSLRRTNTGELFF TGTGCCAGCAGCTTACGGCGGACGAACACCGGGGAGCTGTTTTTT TRBV7-2 15 NA TRBJ2-2 NA
CASTPRGELITDTQYF TGTGCCAGCACTCCTCGGGGGGAATTGATCACAGATACGCAGTATTTT TRBV25-1 16 NA TRBJ2-3 TRBD2
CASSQSVSASLNEQFF TGCGCCAGCAGCCAAAGTGTGTCTGCTAGCCTTAATGAGCAGTTCTTC TRBV4-1 16 NA TRBJ2-1 NA
CASSLAPVGEKLFF TGTGCCAGCAGTTTAGCCCCGGTGGGTGAAAAACTGTTTTTT TRBV28 14 few TRBJ1-4 NA
CSARGAESYNEQFF TGCAGTGCTAGGGGAGCGGAATCCTACAATGAGCAGTTCTTC TRBV20-1 14 few TRBJ2-1 NA
CACRSFYEQYF TGTGCCTGCCGGTCCTTCTACGAGCAGTACTTC TRBV30 11 NA TRBJ2-7 NA
CASSLDKVGRLNSNTGELFF TGCGCCAGCAGCTTGGACAAGGTCGGTCGCTTAAATTCGAACACCGGGGAGCTGTTTTTT TRBV5-1 20 few TRBJ2-2 NA
CASSFLVDTGELFF TGCGCCAGCAGCTTTCTGGTAGACACCGGGGAGCTGTTTTTT TRBV5-1 14 few TRBJ2-2 NA
CATSENTGGYNEQFF TGTGCCACCAGTGAGAATACCGGCGGCTACAATGAGCAGTTCTTC TRBV24-1 15 few TRBJ2-1 NA
CASSEGTRWGQETQYF TGTGCCAGCAGTGAAGGGACAAGATGGGGCCAAGAGACCCAGTACTTC TRBV27 16 few TRBJ2-5 NA
CASSQAGTGTNEQFF TGCGCCAGCAGCCAAGCCGGGACAGGGACCAATGAGCAGTTCTTC TRBV4-3 15 few TRBJ2-1 TRBD1
CASSYSTKGAVGGELFF TGTGCCAGCAGTTACTCAACAAAGGGGGCGGTCGGCGGGGAGCTGTTTTTT TRBV6-2/TRBV6-3 17 few TRBJ2-2 TRBD1
CATSGRRTDLNTGELFF TGTGCCACCAGTGGACGACGGACAGACCTGAACACCGGGGAGCTGTTTTTT TRBV24-1 17 few TRBJ2-2 NA
CSAREVNSPLHF TGCAGTGCTAGAGAGGTTAATTCACCCCTCCACTTT TRBV20-1 12 few TRBJ1-6 NA
CASSRGDRVRNEQFF TGTGCCAGCAGCCGGGGGGACAGGGTCCGCAATGAGCAGTTCTTC TRBV3-1 15 few TRBJ2-1 TRBD1
CASRAPLWSGTDTQYF TGTGCCAGCAGGGCCCCTCTATGGTCTGGCACAGATACGCAGTATTTT TRBV7-2 16 NA TRBJ2-3 NA
CASSPPTWTGGGGGYTF TGTGCCAGCAGTCCCCCTACCTGGACAGGGGGCGGCGGTGGCTACACCTTC TRBV28 17 NA TRBJ1-2 TRBD1